Below, 7 T cell receptor beta chains from the same sample are listed, as sequenced in a study of control samples from healthy donors and cancer patients (dated by TCRdb to about 2020). The library relied on the immunoSEQ multiplex PCR assay. As stored in TCRdb, this immuneACCESS dataset retains in-frame rearrangements with V and J assigned. A fraction of the clones does not appear; measured against another copy, unresolved V genes explain less than half of the discrepancy, and the remainder lacks a known reason. Counted in this sample were just over 80,000 clones; roughly 94% of them appeared once. 4.8% of the sample rests with the top ten. The sequenced sample consisted of blood. These receptors were collected from a woman aged 18-35 years in good health.

The chain carries TRBV19 and TRBJ1-1; D is possibly TRBD1 (5 bases). The CDR3 sequence is 15 residues long. Germline V CDR1 and CDR2: LNHDA, SQIVND (reference sequence). The V and J ends lost 5 bases and 0 bases respectively, with 13 bases between them. CDR3 amino acids: CASSHTGPMNTEAFF. For the CDR3, the DNA is TGTGCCAGTAGTCACACGGGACCAATGAACACTGAAGCTTTCTTT.

This clone was observed a few times. This chain links TRBV2 with TRBJ1-2; D is possibly TRBD1 (5 bases). There are 14 residues in the CDR3. V lost 0 bases and J lost 4, with 9 bases in between. Germline assignment: CDR1 SNHLY and CDR2 FYNNEI. The CDR3 DNA is TGTGCCAGCAGTGAAGCTCGGGGGAGCTATGGCTACACCTTC. Translation: CASSEARGSYGYTF.

CDR3 loop: CATSRDSDYGYTF. The CDR3 bases are TGTGCCACCAGCAGAGATTCGGACTATGGCTACACCTTC. The rearrangement uses TRBV15 and TRBJ1-2; D ambiguous. This CDR3 is 13 amino acids long. Germline values: CDR1 LNHNV, CDR2 YYDKDF (reference sequence). V lost 0 bases and J lost 3, with 5 bases in between.

This rearrangement joins TRBV11-1 to TRBJ2-7; D may be TRBD2 (6 bases). The CDR3 is 14 residues long. The germline V gene encodes CDR1 SGHAT and CDR2 FQDESV (reference sequence). Deletions cut 3 bases from V and 7 bases from J, with 16 bases between. CDR3 sequence: CASSFLQGTGEQYF. Written as DNA, the CDR3 is TGTGCCAGCAGCTTTTTGCAAGGGACTGGGGAGCAGTACTTC.

This clone was counted once. CDR3: CASSELDRTGGGGNEQFF. The CDR3 DNA reads as TGCGCCAGCAGTGAATTGGACCGGACAGGGGGCGGGGGCAATGAGCAGTTCTTC. The chain joins TRBV10-2 to TRBJ2-1, with TRBD1 matching over 11 bases. In germline, CDR1 is WSHSY, CDR2 SAAADI. This CDR3 region has 18 residues. The V gene end was trimmed by 3 bases and the J gene end by 6 bases; junction bases not matched to a gene: 13.

The rearrangement uses TRBV2 and TRBJ2-2; the match to TRBD2 covers 12 bases. CDR3 length: 14 amino acids. Germline CDR1 SNHLY, CDR2 FYNNEI. Trimming removed 10 bases from V and 4 bases from J; junction bases left unmatched: 4. Written as DNA, the CDR3 is TGTGCCATCCGACTAGCGGGGGTCACCGGGGAGCTGTTTTTT. Translating it yields CAIRLAGVTGELFF.

The rearrangement joins TRBV7-6 to TRBJ1-4; perhaps TRBD1 as D (5 bases). Germline V gives CDR1 SGHVS, CDR2 FNYEAQ. CDR3 length equals 15 residues. V dropped 1 base and J dropped 7 bases, with 13 bases sitting between them. CDR3 bases: TGTGCCAGCAGCTTAGGCCAGGGAGGAGGTGAAAAACTGTTTTTT. It translates to CASSLGQGGGEKLFF.